The sequence of this T cell receptor beta chain was determined in a study of control samples from healthy donors and cancer patients. Trimming stripped 3 bases from V and 1 base from J, with 9 bases between. This CDR3 comprises 14 residues. The germline V gene encodes CDR1 KGHSH and CDR2 LQKENI. Assay: immunoSEQ multiplex PCR; the TCRdb copy retains only in-frame clones and omits some. The table lists 150,000 to 200,000 clones, approximately 92% of them singletons. The sequenced sample was blood. This TCR was recovered from a woman in her fifties or sixties in good health. J is TRBJ1-1 and V is TRBV18; D remains ambiguous. This CDR3 is CASSPDGSNTEAFF. In nucleotides, the CDR3 is TGTGCCAGCTCACCGGATGGATCGAACACTGAAGCTTTCTTT.